These T cell receptor beta chains were read from a single sample in a study of PD-L1 blockade in urothelial cancer. Profiled with immunoSEQ multiplex PCR; TCRdb holds only in-frame clones, not every one. The sample lists 50,000 to 55,000 clones, more than 75% seen once, with approximately 2.5% in the top ten. The sequencing used PBMCs, collected around atezolizumab (anti-PD-L1) treatment. Source of these receptors: a man aged 55 to 70 with urothelial cancer. The CDR3 runs from the conserved cysteine through the conserved F or W. The D gene is left open where the match is weak. Some rows mark clone size as missing; the rest say once, few, many or name a class of expanded clone.

d_call | j_call | clone_size | v_call | cdr3_aa | cdr3_nt
. | TRBJ1-5 | . | TRBV19 | CASSNGAGSQPQHF | TGTGCCAGTAGTAACGGGGCCGGGAGTCAGCCCCAGCATTTT
. | TRBJ2-1 | . | TRBV19 | CATQPGTSSYNEQFF | TGTGCCACCCAACCCGGGACAAGCTCCTACAATGAGCAGTTCTTC
. | TRBJ1-1 | . | TRBV30 | CAWDHIQGRLTFF | TGTGCCTGGGACCACATACAGGGCCGTCTAACTTTCTTT
TRBD1 | TRBJ2-5 | . | TRBV28 | CASSPSGTGRRHF | TGTGCCAGCAGTCCATCCGGGACAGGGAGGCGGCACTTC
. | TRBJ2-1 | . | TRBV27 | CASSPFAQVGINEQFF | TGTGCCAGCAGTCCCTTTGCGCAGGTAGGAATCAATGAGCAGTTCTTC
. | TRBJ1-2 | . | TRBV7-9 | CASSRSREEGGYTF | TGTGCCAGCAGCAGATCAAGGGAAGAGGGTGGATACACCTTC
. | TRBJ2-7 | . | TRBV6-5 | CATTSGYEQYF | TGTGCCACTACGTCCGGCTACGAGCAGTACTTC
. | TRBJ2-6 | . | TRBV6-6 | CASSTRRSSGANVLTF | TGTGCCAGCAGCACCCGTCGTAGCTCTGGGGCCAACGTCCTGACTTTC
. | TRBJ1-5 | . | TRBV19 | CASRTAGTVNQPQHF | TGTGCCAGTAGAACCGCGGGGACGGTAAATCAGCCCCAGCATTTT
. | TRBJ2-7 | few | TRBV7-9 | CASSSLVYEQYF | TGTGCCAGCAGCTCCCTAGTCTACGAGCAGTACTTC
. | TRBJ2-2 | few | TRBV6-1 | CASSAAGLSNTGELFF | TGTGCCAGCAGTGCCGCGGGGCTGTCGAACACCGGGGAGCTGTTTTTT
. | TRBJ1-5 | . | TRBV9 | CASSERGNQPQHF | TGTGCCAGCAGCGAGAGAGGGAATCAGCCCCAGCATTTT
TRBD1 | TRBJ1-2 | . | TRBV4-1 | CASSPTGGAINGYTF | TGCGCCAGCAGCCCCACAGGGGGTGCAATCAATGGCTACACCTTC
TRBD1 | TRBJ1-3 | . | TRBV10-3 | CAIRDRAGGNTIYF | TGTGCCATCAGGGACAGGGCGGGAGGAAACACCATATATTTT
TRBD1 | TRBJ2-7 | . | TRBV6-1 | CASSGGTVLTYEQYF | TGTGCCAGCAGTGGAGGGACAGTTTTAACCTACGAGCAGTACTTC
. | TRBJ2-7 | . | TRBV5-1 | CASSRNRAHEQYF | TGCGCCAGCAGTAGAAACAGGGCCCACGAGCAGTACTTC
TRBD1 | TRBJ1-2 | . | TRBV19 | CASSDRDYGYTF | TGTGCCAGCAGCGACAGGGACTATGGCTACACCTTC